The clone carrying this TCR beta chain was observed at least ten times. Its specificity is not known. One entry per CDR3 protein, called by TCRdb with MiXCR from the reads. The table has 200,000 to 250,000 distinct CDR3 sequences, roughly an eighth seen once. The entry originates in a study of T cell repertoires in cytomegalovirus infection. General study findings and limits: Individuals carrying CMV plus the relevant HLA were identified by cumulative frequency of public TCR beta families. Clonotype analysis showed dominance of the ex vivo response by HLA-C-restricted CMV-specific TCR beta clonotypes.

Germline CDR1 and CDR2: MDHEN and SYDVKM. CDR3 size: 15 residues. The V and J ends lost 2 bases and 6 bases, in that order; junction bases with no gene match: 5. The chain is built from TRBV28 and TRBJ1-2, with 11 positions matching TRBD1. The sequence was obtained from a human donor in good health (CMV status not recorded). Some clones in this sample may be carry-over from other donors' samples. What was sequenced was PBMCs. The CDR3 DNA sequence: TGTGCCAGCAGTTTAGGACAGGGGGCTTCAGATGGCTACACCTTC. As protein: CASSLGQGASDGYTF.